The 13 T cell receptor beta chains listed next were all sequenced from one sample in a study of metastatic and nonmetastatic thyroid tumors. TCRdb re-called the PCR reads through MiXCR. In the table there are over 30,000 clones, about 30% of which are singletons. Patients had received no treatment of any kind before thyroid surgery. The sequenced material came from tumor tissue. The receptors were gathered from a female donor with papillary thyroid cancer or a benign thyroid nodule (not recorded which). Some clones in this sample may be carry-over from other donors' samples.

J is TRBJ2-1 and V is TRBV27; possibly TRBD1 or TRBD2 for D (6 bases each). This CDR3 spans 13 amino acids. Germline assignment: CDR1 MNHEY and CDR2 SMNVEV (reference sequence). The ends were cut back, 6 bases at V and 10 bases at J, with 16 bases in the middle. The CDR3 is CASREGGREEQFF. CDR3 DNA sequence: TGTGCCAGCAGGGAGGGGGGTAGGGAAGAGCAGTTCTTC.

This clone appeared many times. This CDR3 reads CASSLASGGLAGGTGELFF. Here the CDR3 DNA reads TGTGCCAGCAGCTTAGCCAGCGGTGGACTAGCGGGGGGTACCGGGGAGCTGTTTTTT. V gene TRBV7-2 combines with J gene TRBJ2-2; 14 positions agree with TRBD2. CDR1 and CDR2 from the germline V gene are SGHTA and FQGNSA. This CDR3 is 19 amino acids long. V gave up 0 bases and J gave up 5 bases; unmatched junction bases: 8. Supplemented by reference TRBV7-2 and TRBJ2-2, the full variable domain reads GAGVSQSPSNKVTEKGKDVELRCDPISGHTALYWYRQSLGQGLEFLIYFQGNSAPDKSGLPSDRFSAERTGGSVSTLTIQRTQQEDSAVYLCASSLASGGLAGGTGELFFGEGSRLTVL.

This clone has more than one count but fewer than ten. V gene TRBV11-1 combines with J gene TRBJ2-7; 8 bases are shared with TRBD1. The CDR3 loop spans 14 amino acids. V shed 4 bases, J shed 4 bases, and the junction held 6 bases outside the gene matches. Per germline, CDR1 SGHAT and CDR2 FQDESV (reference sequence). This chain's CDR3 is CASSWDRWGYEQYF. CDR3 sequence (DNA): TGTGCCAGCAGCTGGGACAGGTGGGGGTACGAGCAGTACTTC.

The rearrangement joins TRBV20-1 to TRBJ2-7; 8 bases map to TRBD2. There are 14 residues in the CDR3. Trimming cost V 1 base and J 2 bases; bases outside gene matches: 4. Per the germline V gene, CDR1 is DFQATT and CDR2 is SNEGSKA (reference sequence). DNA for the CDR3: TGCAGTGCTAGAGCTGAGCGGGGGACCTACGAGCAGTACTTC. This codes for CSARAERGTYEQYF.

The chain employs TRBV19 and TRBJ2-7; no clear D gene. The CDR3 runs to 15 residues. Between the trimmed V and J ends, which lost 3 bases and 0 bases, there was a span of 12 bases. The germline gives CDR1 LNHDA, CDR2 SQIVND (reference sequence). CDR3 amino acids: CASSILAESSYEQYF. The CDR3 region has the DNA TGTGCCAGTAGTATTTTAGCCGAATCCTCCTACGAGCAGTACTTC.

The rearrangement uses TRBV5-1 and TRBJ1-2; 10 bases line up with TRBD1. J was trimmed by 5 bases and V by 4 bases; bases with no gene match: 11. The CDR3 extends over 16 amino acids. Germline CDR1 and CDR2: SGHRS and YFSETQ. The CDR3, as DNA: TGCGCCAGCAGCGACGAGGGACAGGGGACGGGGTATGGCTACACCTTC. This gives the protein CASSDEGQGTGYGYTF.

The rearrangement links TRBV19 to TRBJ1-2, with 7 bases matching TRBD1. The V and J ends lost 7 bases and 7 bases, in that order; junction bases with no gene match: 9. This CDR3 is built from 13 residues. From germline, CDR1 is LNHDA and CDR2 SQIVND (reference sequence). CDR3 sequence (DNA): TGTGCCAGTAATCTCAGGGGGGCCGCTGGCTACACCTTC. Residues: CASNLRGAAGYTF.

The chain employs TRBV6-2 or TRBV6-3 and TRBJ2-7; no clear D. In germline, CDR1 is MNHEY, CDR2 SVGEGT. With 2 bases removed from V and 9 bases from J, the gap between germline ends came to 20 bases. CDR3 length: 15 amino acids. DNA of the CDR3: TGTGCCAGCAGTTACGGTGGTACAGAGGCTAAGGGGCAGTACTTC. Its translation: CASSYGGTEAKGQYF.

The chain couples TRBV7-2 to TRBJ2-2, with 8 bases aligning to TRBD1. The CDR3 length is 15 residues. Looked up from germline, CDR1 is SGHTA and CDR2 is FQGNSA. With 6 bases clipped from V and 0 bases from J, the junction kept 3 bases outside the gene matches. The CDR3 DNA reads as TGTGCCAGCAGTCCGACAGGGGCGAACACCGGGGAGCTGTTTTTT. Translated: CASSPTGANTGELFF.

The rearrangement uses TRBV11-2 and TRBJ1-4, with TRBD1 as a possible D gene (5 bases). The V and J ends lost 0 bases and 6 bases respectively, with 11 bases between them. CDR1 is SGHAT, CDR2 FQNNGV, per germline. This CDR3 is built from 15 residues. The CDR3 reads CASSLEGWGDEKLFF. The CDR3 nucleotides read TGTGCCAGCAGCTTAGAGGGATGGGGGGATGAAAAACTGTTTTTT.

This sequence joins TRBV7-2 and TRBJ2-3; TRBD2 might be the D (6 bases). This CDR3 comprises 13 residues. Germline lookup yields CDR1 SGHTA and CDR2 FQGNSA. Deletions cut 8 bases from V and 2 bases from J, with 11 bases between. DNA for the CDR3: TGTGCCAGCGGCGGCGGGGACACAGATACGCAGTATTTT. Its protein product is CASGGGDTDTQYF. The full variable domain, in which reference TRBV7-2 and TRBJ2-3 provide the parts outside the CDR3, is GAGVSQSPSNKVTEKGKDVELRCDPISGHTALYWYRQSLGQGLEFLIYFQGNSAPDKSGLPSDRFSAERTGGSVSTLTIQRTQQEDSAVYLCASGGGDTDTQYFGPGTRLTVL.

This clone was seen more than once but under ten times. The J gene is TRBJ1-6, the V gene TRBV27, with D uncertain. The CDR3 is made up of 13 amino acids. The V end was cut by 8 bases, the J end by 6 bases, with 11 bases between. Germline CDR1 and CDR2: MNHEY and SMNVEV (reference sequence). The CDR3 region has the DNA TGTGCCAGCTGCCTTGGCGGTAATTCACCCCTCCACTTT. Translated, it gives CASCLGGNSPLHF.

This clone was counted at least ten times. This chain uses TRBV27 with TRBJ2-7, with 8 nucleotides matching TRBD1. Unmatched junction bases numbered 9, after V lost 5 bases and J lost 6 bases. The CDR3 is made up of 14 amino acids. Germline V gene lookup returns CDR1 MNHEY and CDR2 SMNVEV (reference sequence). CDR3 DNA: TGTGCCAGCAGTGTAGAACAGGGGGTAAGCGAGCAGTACTTC. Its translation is CASSVEQGVSEQYF.